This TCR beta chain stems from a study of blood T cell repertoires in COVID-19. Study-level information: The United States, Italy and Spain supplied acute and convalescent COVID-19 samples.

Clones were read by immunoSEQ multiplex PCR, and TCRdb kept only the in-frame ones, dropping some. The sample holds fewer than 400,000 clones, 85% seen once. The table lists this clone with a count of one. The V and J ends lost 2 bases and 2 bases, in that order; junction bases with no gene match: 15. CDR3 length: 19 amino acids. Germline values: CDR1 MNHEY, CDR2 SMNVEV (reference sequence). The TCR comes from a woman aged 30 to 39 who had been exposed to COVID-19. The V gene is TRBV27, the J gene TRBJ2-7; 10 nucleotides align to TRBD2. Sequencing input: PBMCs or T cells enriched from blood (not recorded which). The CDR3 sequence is CASSLIGGGSGRPTYEQYF. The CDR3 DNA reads TGTGCCAGCAGTTTAATCGGGGGAGGTAGCGGGAGGCCCACCTACGAGCAGTACTTC.